This TCR beta chain was captured in a study of T cell changes during pregnancy in multiple sclerosis. Clones were sequenced by immunoSEQ multiplex PCR, and TCRdb holds only the in-frame ones, with some missing. The sample yields 91,000 or so clones, about 92% seen once. Trimming removed 5 bases from V and 6 bases from J, with 10 bases in between. The germline V gene encodes CDR1 SGHTA and CDR2 FQGNSA. There are 13 residues in the CDR3. The specimen comprised peripheral blood, sampled after pregnancy. The clonotype was recovered from a female donor with multiple sclerosis, enrolled in a pregnancy study. J is TRBJ2-2 and V is TRBV7-2; D remains unclear. CDR3 protein: CASSRQLAGELFF. The CDR3 DNA is TGTGCCAGCAGCCGTCAGTTGGCCGGGGAGCTGTTTTTT.